The 5 T cell receptor beta chains listed next were all sequenced from one sample in a study of blood T cell repertoires in COVID-19. Clones were read by immunoSEQ multiplex PCR, and TCRdb kept only the in-frame ones, dropping some. The data contain roughly 300,000 clones, around nine tenths of them singletons. Sequenced: PBMCs or T cells enriched from blood (not recorded which). Source of these receptors: a young woman who had recovered from COVID-19.

The chain uses TRBV2 and TRBJ1-5; D is ambiguous. CDR1 is SNHLY, CDR2 FYNNEI, per germline. This CDR3 region has 14 residues. V lost 5 bases and J 7 bases, leaving 15 bases between the germline ends. For the CDR3, the DNA is TGTGCCAGCAGTTTGGAGGCCCCGGCACAGCCCCAGCATTTT. It specifies CASSLEAPAQPQHF.

The genes are TRBV20-1 and TRBJ2-3; 11 bases line up with TRBD1. Germline trimming cut 3 bases from V and 2 bases from J; bases unmatched to any gene: 4. Looked up from germline, CDR1 is DFQATT and CDR2 is SNEGSKA (reference sequence). The CDR3 has 15 residues. This CDR3 is CSASRDRGITDTQYF. In DNA, the CDR3 is TGCAGTGCTAGTAGGGACAGGGGGATCACAGATACGCAGTATTTT.

This clone appeared a few times. This chain connects TRBV29-1 to TRBJ2-1; D is perhaps TRBD1 (6 bases). Trimming cost V 5 bases and J 11 bases, with 13 bases left between them. Germline CDR1 and CDR2: SQVTM and ANQGSEA. The CDR3 sequence is 11 residues long. The CDR3 nucleotides read TGCAGCGTTCGGACAGAGGATCAGCAGTTCTTC. Encoded protein: CSVRTEDQQFF.

This chain connects TRBV5-1 to TRBJ1-2; no definite D call. From germline, CDR1 is SGHRS and CDR2 YFSETQ. The CDR3 has 13 residues. V lost 0 bases, J lost 3 bases, and 6 bases lay in between. CDR3 protein: CASSLGPDYGYTF. The CDR3 DNA reads TGCGCCAGCAGCTTGGGGCCCGACTATGGCTACACCTTC.

The chain employs TRBV7-3 and TRBJ2-3, with 13 bases matching TRBD2. Germline assignment: CDR1 SGHTA and CDR2 FQGTGA. The CDR3 is 19 residues long. Trimming cost V 0 bases and J 0 bases; bases outside gene matches: 6. The CDR3 loop is CASSLTPTSGGASTDTQYF. DNA of the CDR3: TGTGCCAGCAGCTTAACCCCAACTAGCGGGGGGGCTAGCACAGATACGCAGTATTTT.